Shown below are 3 T cell receptor beta chains from a single sample sequenced in a study of blood T cell repertoires in COVID-19 (dated by TCRdb to 2018 to 2021). The method was the immunoSEQ multiplex PCR assay. TCRdb holds this immuneACCESS table with in-frame rearrangements only. Some clones are missing; in checked studies, unresolved V genes explain under half, and the rest has no known cause. Counted in this sample were about 300,000 clones; roughly 90% of them appeared once. Of the sample, 2.5% to 3.5% falls within the top ten clones. Sequenced: PBMCs or T cells enriched from blood (not recorded which). All receptors derive from a woman aged 50 to 65 who had been exposed to COVID-19.

This clone has just a few counts. The chain joins TRBV11-2 to TRBJ1-2; TRBD1 aligns across 7 bases. The CDR3 runs 16 residues. Germline V CDR1 and CDR2: SGHAT, FQNNGV. With 5 bases clipped from V and 6 bases from J, the junction kept 15 bases outside the gene matches. CDR3 protein: CASSHPLIDREDGYTF. The CDR3 DNA reads as TGTGCCAGCAGCCACCCTCTTATTGACAGGGAAGATGGCTACACCTTC.

The chain couples TRBV2 to TRBJ2-7; tentative D call: TRBD2 (6 bases). This CDR3 is 14 amino acids long. Trimming cost V 5 bases and J 1 base, with 12 bases left between them. The germline V gene has CDR1 SNHLY and CDR2 FYNNEI. CDR3 loop: CASSSTSPSYEQYF. The CDR3 DNA reads as TGTGCCAGCAGTTCTACTAGCCCATCCTACGAGCAGTACTTC.

This sequence joins TRBV4-1 and TRBJ2-1; D gene uncertain. The V gene's germline CDR1 is MGHRA and CDR2 YSYEKL. This CDR3 contains 16 residues. V dropped 0 bases and J dropped 0 bases, with 9 bases sitting between them. The CDR3: CASSQDPISSYNEQFF. In DNA, the CDR3 is TGCGCCAGCAGCCAAGATCCGATTAGCTCCTACAATGAGCAGTTCTTC.